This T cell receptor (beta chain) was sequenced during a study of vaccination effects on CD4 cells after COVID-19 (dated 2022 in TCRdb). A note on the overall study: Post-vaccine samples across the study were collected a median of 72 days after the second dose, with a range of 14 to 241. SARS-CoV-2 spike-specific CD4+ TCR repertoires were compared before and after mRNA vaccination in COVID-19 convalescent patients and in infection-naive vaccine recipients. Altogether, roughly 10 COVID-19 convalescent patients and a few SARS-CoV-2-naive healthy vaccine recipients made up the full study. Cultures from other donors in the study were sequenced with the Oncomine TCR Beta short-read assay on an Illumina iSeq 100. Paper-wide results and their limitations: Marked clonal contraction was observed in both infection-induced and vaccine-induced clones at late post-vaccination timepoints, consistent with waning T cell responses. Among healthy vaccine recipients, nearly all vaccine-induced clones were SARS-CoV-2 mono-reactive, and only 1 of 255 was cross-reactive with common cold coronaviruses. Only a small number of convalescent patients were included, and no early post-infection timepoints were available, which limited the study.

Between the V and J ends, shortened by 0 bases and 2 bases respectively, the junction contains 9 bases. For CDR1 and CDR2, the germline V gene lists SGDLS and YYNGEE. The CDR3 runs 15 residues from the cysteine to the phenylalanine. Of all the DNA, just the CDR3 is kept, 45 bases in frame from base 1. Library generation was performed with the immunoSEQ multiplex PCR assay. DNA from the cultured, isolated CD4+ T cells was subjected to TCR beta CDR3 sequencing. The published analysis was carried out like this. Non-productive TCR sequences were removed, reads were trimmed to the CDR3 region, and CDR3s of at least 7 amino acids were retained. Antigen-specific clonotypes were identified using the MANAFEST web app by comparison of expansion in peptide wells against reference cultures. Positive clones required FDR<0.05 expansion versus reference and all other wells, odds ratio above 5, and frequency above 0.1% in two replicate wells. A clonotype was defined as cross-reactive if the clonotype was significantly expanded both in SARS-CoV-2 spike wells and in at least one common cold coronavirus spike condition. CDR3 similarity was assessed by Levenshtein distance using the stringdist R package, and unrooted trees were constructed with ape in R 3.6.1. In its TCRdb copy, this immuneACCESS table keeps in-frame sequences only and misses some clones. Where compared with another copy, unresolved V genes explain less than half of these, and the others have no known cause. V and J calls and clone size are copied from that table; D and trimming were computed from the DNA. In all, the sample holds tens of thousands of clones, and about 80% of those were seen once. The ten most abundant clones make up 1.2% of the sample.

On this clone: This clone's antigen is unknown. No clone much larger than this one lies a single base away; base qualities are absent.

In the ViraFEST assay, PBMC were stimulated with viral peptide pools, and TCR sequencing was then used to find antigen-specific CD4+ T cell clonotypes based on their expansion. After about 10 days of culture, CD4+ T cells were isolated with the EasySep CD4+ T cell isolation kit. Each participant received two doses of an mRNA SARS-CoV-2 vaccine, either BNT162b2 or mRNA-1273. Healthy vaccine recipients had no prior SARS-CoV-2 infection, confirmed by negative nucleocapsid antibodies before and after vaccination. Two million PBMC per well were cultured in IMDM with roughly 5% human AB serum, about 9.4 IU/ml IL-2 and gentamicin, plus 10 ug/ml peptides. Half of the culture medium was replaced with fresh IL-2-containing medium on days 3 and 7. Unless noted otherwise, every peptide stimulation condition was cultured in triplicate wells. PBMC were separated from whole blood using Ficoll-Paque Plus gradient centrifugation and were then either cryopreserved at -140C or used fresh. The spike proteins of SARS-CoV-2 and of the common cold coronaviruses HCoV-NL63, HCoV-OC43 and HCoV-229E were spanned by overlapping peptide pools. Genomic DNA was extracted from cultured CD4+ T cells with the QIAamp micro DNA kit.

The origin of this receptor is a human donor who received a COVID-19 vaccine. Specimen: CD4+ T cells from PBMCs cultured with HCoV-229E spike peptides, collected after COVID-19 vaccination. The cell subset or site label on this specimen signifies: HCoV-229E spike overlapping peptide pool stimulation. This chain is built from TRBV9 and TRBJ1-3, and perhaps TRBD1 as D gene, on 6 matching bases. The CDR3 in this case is CASSVGDTTGNTIYF. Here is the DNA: TGTGCCAGCAGCGTAGGGGACACCACTGGAAACACCATATATTTT.